One and the same sample provided the 24 T cell receptor beta chains below, sequenced in a study of T cell responses to AZD1222 COVID-19 vaccine. Clones were sequenced by immunoSEQ multiplex PCR, and TCRdb holds only the in-frame ones, with some missing. The sample lists under 95,000 clones, more than 90% occurring once. This sample comprised peripheral blood, obtained on day 0 of AZD1222 vaccination. The receptors stem from an adult in good health.

The rearrangement joins TRBV5-1 to TRBJ2-1; D unclear. In germline, CDR1 is SGHRS, CDR2 YFSETQ. The CDR3 consists of 14 residues. Deletions cut 4 bases from V and 10 bases from J, with 18 bases between. The CDR3 is CASSGPPVWEEQFF. In nucleotides, the CDR3 is TGCGCCAGCAGCGGACCCCCCGTTTGGGAAGAGCAGTTCTTC.

The rearrangement links TRBV3-1 (or the pseudogene TRBV3-2) to TRBJ2-2; D gene ambiguous. CDR1 LGHDT and CDR2 YNNKEL come from the germline V gene (reference sequence). With 0 bases removed from V and 3 bases from J, the gap between germline ends came to 11 bases. The CDR3 is 16 amino acids. In nucleotides, the CDR3 is TGTGCCAGCAGCCAAGATAAAGAGCAAGACACCGGGGAGCTGTTTTTT. Protein: CASSQDKEQDTGELFF.

The CDR3 bases are TGTGCCAGCAGCACCGGGACTAGCGTTAACGAGCAGTACTTC. The encoded protein is CASSTGTSVNEQYF. The chain combines TRBV7-9 with TRBJ2-7; 10 nucleotides align to TRBD2. With V trimmed by 5 bases and J by 5 bases, 6 bases remained unmatched. Germline V gives CDR1 SEHNR, CDR2 FQNEAQ (reference sequence). This CDR3 spans 14 amino acids.

This chain joins TRBV4-2 and TRBJ2-7, with 9 bases fitting TRBD2. V lost 3 bases, J lost 4 bases, and 7 bases stayed unmatched. The CDR3 has 15 amino acids. Germline V gene lookup returns CDR1 LGHNA and CDR2 YNFKEQ. For the CDR3, the DNA is TGTGCCAGCAGCCACGGGCGGGGGGGCCGGTACGAGCAGTACTTC. This gives the protein CASSHGRGGRYEQYF.

In nucleotides, the CDR3 is TGTGCCAGCAGCGTAGATGGAAACACTAACTATGGCTACACCTTC. Translated, it gives CASSVDGNTNYGYTF. The gene calls are TRBV9 and TRBJ1-2; D unresolved. This CDR3 is built from 15 residues. Germline lookup yields CDR1 SGDLS and CDR2 YYNGEE. V lost 0 bases and J 0 bases, leaving 9 bases between the germline ends.

This chain uses TRBV5-1 with TRBJ1-6; 7 bases match TRBD1. Germline CDR1 SGHRS, CDR2 YFSETQ. The CDR3 extends over 15 amino acids. With V trimmed by 0 bases and J by 7 bases, 4 bases remained unmatched. CDR3 residues: CASSLGGTENSPLHF. The CDR3 DNA reads as TGCGCCAGCAGCTTGGGGGGGACAGAGAATTCACCCCTCCACTTT.

CDR3 residues: CASSLGGLATDNEQFF. As DNA, the CDR3 is TGTGCCAGCAGCTTAGGGGGACTAGCTACGGACAATGAGCAGTTCTTC. The J gene is TRBJ2-1, the V gene TRBV7-6; 9 bases match TRBD2. CDR3 length: 16 amino acids. The V and J ends lost 1 base and 5 bases, in that order; junction bases with no gene match: 6. Germline V lookup: CDR1 SGHVS, CDR2 FNYEAQ.

The V gene is TRBV12-3 or TRBV12-4, the J gene TRBJ2-7; D is unresolved. V gave up 3 bases and J gave up 2 bases, with 8 bases separating them. CDR3 length: 13 amino acids. CDR3 protein: CASSFGETYEQYF. CDR3 coding DNA: TGTGCCAGCAGTTTCGGAGAGACCTACGAGCAGTACTTC.

Of note for this clone: This same CDR3 is encoded by further DNA sequences in the sample. CDR3 amino acids: CASSFPQETQYF. In DNA form, the CDR3 reads TGTGCCAGCAGCTTCCCTCAAGAGACCCAGTACTTC. This chain connects TRBV5-4 to TRBJ2-5; no clear D gene. The germline V gene has CDR1 SGHNT and CDR2 YYREEE (reference sequence). CDR3 length equals 12 residues. Trimming cost V 2 bases and J 2 bases, with 4 bases left between them. Variable domain in full (rest from reference TRBV5-4 and TRBJ2-5): ETGVTQSPTHLIKTRGQQVTLRCSSQSGHNTVSWYQQALGQGPQFIFQYYREEENGRGNFPPRFSGLQFPNYSSELNVNALELDDSALYLCASSFPQETQYFGPGTRLLVL.

The chain uses TRBV7-9 and TRBJ2-1; perhaps TRBD1 as D (6 bases). V was clipped by 5 bases and J by 7 bases, with 15 bases between them. CDR1 is SEHNR, CDR2 FQNEAQ, per germline (reference sequence). CDR3 length: 14 amino acids. CDR3 loop: CASSHGQPENEQFF. In DNA, the CDR3 is TGTGCCAGCAGCCACGGACAGCCGGAGAATGAGCAGTTCTTC.

This clone was found once. The J gene is TRBJ2-7, the V gene TRBV30; 7 nucleotides align to TRBD2. This CDR3 contains 12 residues. CDR1 GTSNPN and CDR2 SVGIG come from the germline V gene (reference sequence). V lost 0 bases and J lost 6; bases outside the gene matches: 2. In nucleotides, the CDR3 is TGTGCCTGGAGTGTATCGGGGGGCGAGCAGTACTTC. Amino acid sequence: CAWSVSGGEQYF. Looking up the rest from reference TRBV30 and TRBJ2-7 gives the full variable domain: SQTIHQWPATLVQPVGSPLSLECTVEGTSNPNLYWYRQAAGRGLQLLFYSVGIGQISSEVPQNLSASRPQDRQFILSSKKLLLSDSGFYLCAWSVSGGEQYFGPGTRLTVT.

The V call is TRBV6-2 or TRBV6-3, the J call TRBJ1-5; no firm D call. The CDR3 has 15 amino acids. CDR1 and CDR2 from the germline V gene are MNHEY and SVGEGT. V was trimmed by 4 bases and J by 1 base, leaving 11 bases between them. CDR3 residues: CASSSGSSSNQPQHF. The CDR3 nucleotides are TGTGCCAGCAGTTCCGGTAGTTCCAGCAATCAGCCCCAGCATTTT.

The chain combines TRBV10-3 with TRBJ1-5; the match to TRBD1 covers 10 bases. The CDR3 spans 13 residues. Trimming took 10 bases from V and 7 from J; bases not matched to a gene: 7. Germline values: CDR1 ENHRY, CDR2 SYGVKD. The CDR3 DNA follows: TGTGCCACGTCCGGGACAGGGGACCAGCCCCAGCATTTT. Translated, it gives CATSGTGDQPQHF.

The J gene is TRBJ1-1, the V gene TRBV6-4; 12 nucleotides agree with TRBD1. The CDR3 spans 14 residues. The germline V gene has CDR1 MRHNA and CDR2 SNTAGT. V trimming: 6 bases; J trimming: 7 bases; junction bases outside the gene matches: 6. The CDR3 nucleotides are TGTGCCAGCAGGGAGGGACAGGGGGCCGGTGAAGCTTTCTTT. Translation gives CASREGQGAGEAFF.

The CDR3 DNA reads as TGTGCCAGCAGTTCGACAGTCTCCTTGGAGCAGTACTTC. Translating gives CASSSTVSLEQYF. J is TRBJ2-7 and V is TRBV28, with D possibly matching TRBD1 (5 bases). This CDR3 spans 13 amino acids. Per the germline V gene, CDR1 is MDHEN and CDR2 is SYDVKM. V was clipped by 4 bases and J by 7 bases, with 14 bases between them.

The CDR3 bases are TGTGCCAGCAGTGCACTCCCGACGGAGACTGAAGCTTTCTTT. Residues: CASSALPTETEAFF. The chain employs TRBV2 and TRBJ1-1; D not certain. The CDR3 spans 14 residues. V was pared by 4 bases and J by 5 bases, with 14 bases between. CDR1 and CDR2 from the germline V gene are SNHLY and FYNNEI. Full variable domain (missing parts from reference TRBV2 and TRBJ1-1): EPEVTQTPSHQVTQMGQEVILRCVPISNHLYFYWYRQILGQKVEFLVSFYNNEISEKSEIFDDQFSVERPDGSNFTLKIRSTKLEDSAMYFCASSALPTETEAFFGQGTRLTVV.

The gene calls are TRBV18 and TRBJ2-1; 11 bases match TRBD2. Looked up from germline, CDR1 is KGHSH and CDR2 is LQKENI. The V gene end was trimmed by 2 bases and the J gene end by 7 bases; junction bases not matched to a gene: 4. CDR3 size: 15 residues. The chain's CDR3 is CASSPMASGRNEQFF. The CDR3 bases are TGTGCCAGCTCACCAATGGCTAGCGGGAGGAATGAGCAGTTCTTC. Full variable domain (rest looked up from reference TRBV18 and TRBJ2-1): NAGVMQNPRHLVRRRGQEARLRCSPMKGHSHVYWYRQLPEEGLKFMVYLQKENIIDESGMPKERFSAEFPKEGPSILRIQQVVRGDSAAYFCASSPMASGRNEQFFGPGTRLTVL.

This sequence joins TRBV5-8 and TRBJ2-3; D may correspond to TRBD1 or TRBD2 (6 bases each). Germline CDR1 reads SGHTS; CDR2 reads YDEGEE. The length of the CDR3 is 16 residues. V gave up 4 bases and J gave up 4 bases, with 19 bases separating them. The CDR3 DNA is TGTGCCAGCAGCCCACAGGAGGTGGGGGGCGCAGATACGCAGTATTTT. It is translated as CASSPQEVGGADTQYF.

V and J are TRBV5-4 and TRBJ2-7; 9 nucleotides match TRBD1. The CDR3 consists of 14 residues. The germline gives CDR1 SGHNT, CDR2 YYREEE (reference sequence). The ends lost 0 bases at V and 3 bases at J; junction bases unmatched: 1. CDR3 coding DNA: TGTGCCAGCAGCTTGGGACAGGGGGACTACGAGCAGTACTTC. Translated, it gives CASSLGQGDYEQYF.

The rearrangement links TRBV28 to TRBJ2-7, with 8 bases matching TRBD1. J lost 3 bases, V lost 7 bases, and 14 bases had no gene match. From germline, CDR1 is MDHEN and CDR2 SYDVKM. The CDR3 runs to 16 residues. The CDR3 here is CASKYRPGTGHYEQYF. The CDR3 DNA is TGTGCCAGCAAGTATCGACCCGGGACAGGTCACTACGAGCAGTACTTC.

In nucleotides, the CDR3 is TGTGCCAGCAGCCCAGAGATGGGGGACGCTTCTGGCTACACCTTC. Its protein is CASSPEMGDASGYTF. This chain links TRBV9 with TRBJ1-2; the D gene is possibly TRBD1 (5 bases). The germline CDR1 and CDR2 sequences are SGDLS and YYNGEE. With 4 bases removed from V and 7 bases from J, the gap between germline ends came to 20 bases. The CDR3 runs 15 residues.

The CDR3 nucleotides read TGTGCCAGCAGCCAAAGGGGGACCGTTCGAACTTCTGGAAACACCATATATTTT. Its protein product is CASSQRGTVRTSGNTIYF. The chain joins TRBV3-1 (or the pseudogene TRBV3-2) to TRBJ1-3; a possible D gene is TRBD1 (6 bases). The CDR3 consists of 18 residues. Trimming removed 2 bases from V and 1 base from J, with 18 bases in between. The germline gives CDR1 LGHDT, CDR2 YNNKEL (reference sequence).

The rearrangement joins TRBV29-1 to TRBJ2-7, with 8 positions matching TRBD1. Trimming took 7 bases from V and 5 from J; bases not matched to a gene: 7. Germline lookup yields CDR1 SQVTM and CDR2 ANQGSEA. The length of the CDR3 is 12 residues. This chain's CDR3 is CSGQGNADEQYF. As DNA, the CDR3 is TGCAGCGGACAGGGGAATGCGGACGAGCAGTACTTC.

This clone was detected once. The chain has TRBV9 and TRBJ2-5; D is undetermined. The CDR3 has 15 residues. CDR1 SGDLS and CDR2 YYNGEE come from the germline V gene. The germline V and J ends were trimmed by 6 bases and 0 bases, with 15 bases remaining between them. CDR3 coding DNA: TGTGCCAGCACACGTGGACCGATGTACCAAGAGACCCAGTACTTC. Protein: CASTRGPMYQETQYF. Together with reference TRBV9 and TRBJ2-5, the CDR3 gives the full variable domain: DSGVTQTPKHLITATGQRVTLRCSPRSGDLSVYWYQQSLDQGLQFLIQYYNGEERAKGNILERFSAQQFPDLHSELNLSSLELGDSALYFCASTRGPMYQETQYFGPGTRLLVL.